Listed below are T cell receptor beta chains from one sample, sequenced in a study of cytotoxic CD8 clonotypes in ibrutinib-treated CLL. Here immunoSEQ multiplex PCR was the method, and the copy in TCRdb shows in-frame clones only, minus some. The sample has about 85,000 clones, about four fifths seen once. The starting material was PBMCs, obtained after 12 months of ibrutinib treatment. These receptors all come from a human donor with chronic lymphocytic leukemia. Each CDR3 is given with its conserved first and last residue. The D gene is left open where the match is weak. Rows may omit the clone size; those that give it use once, few, many or a size class.

clone_size | j_call | d_call | v_call | cdr3_nt | cdr3_aa
. | TRBJ2-7 | . | TRBV7-2 | TGTGCCAGCAGCTTAGGGTCCGGGACAACCACCTACGAGCAGTACTTC | CASSLGSGTTTYEQYF
once | TRBJ2-7 | TRBD1 | TRBV4-2 | TGTGCCAGCAGCCAAGATCGCGGGGGGACAGGGGGCCCCTACGAGCAGTACTTC | CASSQDRGGTGGPYEQYF
. | TRBJ2-1 | . | TRBV13 | TGTGCCAGCAGAGGGAGGCAGGGGGACAATGAGCAGTTCTTC | CASRGRQGDNEQFF
. | TRBJ2-5 | . | TRBV18 | TGTGCCAGCTCACCAGGGGGCGAGACCCAGTACTTC | CASSPGGETQYF
few | TRBJ2-2 | . | TRBV18 | TGTGCCAGCTCACCCGGGGGCCCGGTGAACACCGGGGAGCTGTTTTTT | CASSPGGPVNTGELFF
. | TRBJ2-7 | . | TRBV28 | TGTGCCAGCGGGCAGGGAAGCTACGAGCAGTACTTC | CASGQGSYEQYF
. | TRBJ2-7 | . | TRBV5-1 | TGCGCCAGCAGCCGTGGTGGTACCCGGGACATAAGAAGCGAGCAGTACTTC | CASSRGGTRDIRSEQYF
. | TRBJ2-7 | . | TRBV28 | TGTGCCAGCAGTTGGGGAAACGGCGTCGAGCAGTACTTC | CASSWGNGVEQYF
once | TRBJ2-3 | TRBD2 | TRBV27 | TGTGCCAGCAGTTACAGCGGGAGGGCCCCGGATACGCAGTATTTT | CASSYSGRAPDTQYF
. | TRBJ2-5 | . | TRBV29-1 | TGCAGCGTTGGGGACAGCGGGACTAAAGGGACCCAGTACTTC | CSVGDSGTKGTQYF
. | TRBJ2-2 | . | TRBV6-5 | TGTGCCAGCAGTTACTCGAGGCTAGCGCCAGGGGGGCTGTTTTTT | CASSYSRLAPGGLFF
. | TRBJ2-3 | . | TRBV5-1 | TGCGCCAGCAGGGTCCCTGGCACAGATACGCAGTATTTT | CASRVPGTDTQYF
. | TRBJ2-7 | . | TRBV6-1 | TGTGCCAGCAGATCCCTGGGGGCGGGAGTGGACGAGCAGTACTTC | CASRSLGAGVDEQYF
. | TRBJ2-3 | . | TRBV4-1 | TGCGCCAGCAGCCAAGCCGAGGGAGTGGGAGATACGCAGTATTTT | CASSQAEGVGDTQYF
few | TRBJ2-5 | . | TRBV7-2 | TGTGCCAGCAGCTTAGAGGGGACAGAGACCCAGTACTTC | CASSLEGTETQYF
. | TRBJ1-1 | TRBD1 | TRBV30 | TGTGCCGGACAGGGCATGAACACTGAAGCTTTCTTT | CAGQGMNTEAFF
. | TRBJ2-6 | TRBD2 | TRBV10-3 | TGTGCCGCCGCGGGCCGGGAGGAGGCTTCTGGGGCCAACGTCCTGACTTTC | CAAAGREEASGANVLTF
. | TRBJ2-3 | . | TRBV21-1 | TGTGCCAGCAGCAAGGGGCCCGGTACGCAGTATTTT | CASSKGPGTQYF
once | TRBJ2-3 | . | TRBV11-2 | TGTGCCAGCAGCTTCGCTTGGGCAGATACGCAGTATTTT | CASSFAWADTQYF
. | TRBJ2-5 | . | TRBV2 | TGTGCCAGCAGTAAGGAGCAACAAGAGACCCAGTACTTC | CASSKEQQETQYF
. | TRBJ2-2 | TRBD2 | TRBV19 | TGTGCCAGTAGTATAAAAAGGGGGGGACTAGCCCCGGGGACGAACACCGGGGAGCTGTTTTTT | CASSIKRGGLAPGTNTGELFF
. | TRBJ2-1 | TRBD2 | TRBV9 | TGTGCCAGCAGCGCCAGACTAGCGGGGGCCCGCAATGAGCAGTTCTTC | CASSARLAGARNEQFF
. | TRBJ2-7 | . | TRBV28 | TGTGCCAGCAGTAATTTAGACTACGAGCAGTACTTC | CASSNLDYEQYF
. | TRBJ2-5 | TRBD2 | TRBV15 | TGTGCCACCAGCAGCCGACTAGCTGTCGAGACCCAGTACTTC | CATSSRLAVETQYF
. | TRBJ1-6 | . | TRBV7-9 | TGTGCCAGCAGCTTAGGTCCCGGGGGTTTCTATTCACCCCTCCACTTT | CASSLGPGGFYSPLHF
. | TRBJ2-1 | TRBD2 | TRBV18 | TGTGCCAGCTCACCACCGGGACTAGCGGGAGTAGGTGAGCAGTTCTTC | CASSPPGLAGVGEQFF
. | TRBJ2-7 | . | TRBV2 | TGTGCCAGCAGCGGCGGGCTCCTCGCCTACGAGCAGTACTTC | CASSGGLLAYEQYF
. | TRBJ1-1 | TRBD1 | TRBV5-1 | TGCGCCAGCAGCGCCGGGACAGGGGGCACTGAAGCTTTCTTT | CASSAGTGGTEAFF
few | TRBJ2-3 | TRBD1 | TRBV5-1 | TGCGCCAGCAGCTTGTGGCCCGGACAGGGTCGATCTTCCGCCACAGATACGCAGTATTTT | CASSLWPGQGRSSATDTQYF
many | TRBJ2-7 | TRBD1 | TRBV6-8 | TGTGCCAGCAGTCCGCCGGGACAGCCTAGCGAGCAGTACTTC | CASSPPGQPSEQYF
. | TRBJ2-3 | . | TRBV5-8 | TGTGCCAGCAGCTTCCCGGGGGAGAGCACAGATACGCAGTATTTT | CASSFPGESTDTQYF
. | TRBJ1-1 | . | TRBV10-3 | TGTGCCGTACAGGGAAATACTGAAGCTTTCTTT | CAVQGNTEAFF
. | TRBJ1-3 | . | TRBV6-1 | TGTGCCGTGGGTAGCTCTGGAAACACCATATATTTT | CAVGSSGNTIYF
. | TRBJ1-1 | . | TRBV25-1 | TGTGCCAGCAGTGGGCAGGCCCAAGCTTTCTTT | CASSGQAQAFF
. | TRBJ2-2 | TRBD1 | TRBV9 | TGTGCCAGCAGCTGGAGGGACAGGGGCACCGGGGAGCTGTTTTTT | CASSWRDRGTGELFF
. | TRBJ1-1 | . | TRBV5-1 | TGCGCCAGCAGCTTGGAGGGGCCCATGAACACTGAAGCTTTCTTT | CASSLEGPMNTEAFF